This T cell receptor beta chain originates from a study of T cell changes during pregnancy in multiple sclerosis. Generated by immunoSEQ multiplex PCR, the TCRdb table keeps only in-frame clones and is missing some. The sample shows under 150,000 clones, roughly 96% of them seen only once. The germline CDR1 and CDR2 sequences are MDHEN and SYDVKM. V lost 4 bases and J 8 bases, leaving 9 bases between the germline ends. The CDR3 has 12 residues. The sequence came from a female donor with multiple sclerosis, enrolled in a pregnancy study. The sequenced sample was peripheral blood, obtained after pregnancy. The genes are TRBV28 and TRBJ2-1; D may be TRBD2 (6 bases). The chain's CDR3 is CASSSGLYEQFF. CDR3 nucleotides: TGTGCCAGCAGTTCGGGACTCTATGAGCAGTTCTTC. The full variable domain, its missing parts supplied by reference TRBV28 and TRBJ2-1, is DVKVTQSSRYLVKRTGEKVFLECVQDMDHENMFWYRQDPGLGLRLIYFSYDVKMKEKGDIPEGYSVSREKKERFSLILESASTNQTSMYLCASSSGLYEQFFGPGTRLTVL.